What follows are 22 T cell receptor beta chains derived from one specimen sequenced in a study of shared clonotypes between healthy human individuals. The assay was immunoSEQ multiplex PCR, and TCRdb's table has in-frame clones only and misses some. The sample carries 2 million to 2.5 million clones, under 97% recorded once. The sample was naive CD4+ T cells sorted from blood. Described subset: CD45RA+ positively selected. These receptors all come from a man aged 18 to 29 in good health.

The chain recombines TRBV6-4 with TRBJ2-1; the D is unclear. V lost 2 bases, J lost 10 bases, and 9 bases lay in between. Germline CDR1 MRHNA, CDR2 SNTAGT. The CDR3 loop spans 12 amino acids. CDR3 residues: CASSDQAGEQFF. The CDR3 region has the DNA TGTGCCAGCAGTGACCAGGCAGGCGAGCAGTTCTTC.

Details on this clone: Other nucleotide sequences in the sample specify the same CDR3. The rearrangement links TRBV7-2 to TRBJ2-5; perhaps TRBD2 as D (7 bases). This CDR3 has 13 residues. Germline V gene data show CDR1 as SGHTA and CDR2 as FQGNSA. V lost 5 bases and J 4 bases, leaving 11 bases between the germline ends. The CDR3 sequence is CASSLGGRETQYF. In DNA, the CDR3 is TGTGCCAGCAGCCTCGGGGGGCGAGAGACCCAGTACTTC.

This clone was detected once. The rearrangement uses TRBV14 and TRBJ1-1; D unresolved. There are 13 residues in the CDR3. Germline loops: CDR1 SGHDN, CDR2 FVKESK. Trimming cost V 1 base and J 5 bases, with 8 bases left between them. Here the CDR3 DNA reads TGTGCCAGCAGCCAAGGAAGAGGGACTGAAGCTTTCTTT. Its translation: CASSQGRGTEAFF.

CDR3 sequence: CASSSRTSGSYNEQFF. As DNA, the CDR3 is TGTGCCAGCAGCTCTCGGACTAGCGGGAGCTACAATGAGCAGTTCTTC. V is TRBV28 and J is TRBJ2-1, with TRBD2 matching over 13 bases. The V gene end was trimmed by 6 bases and the J gene end by 3 bases; junction bases not matched to a gene: 5. The CDR3 has 16 amino acids. Germline CDR1 MDHEN, CDR2 SYDVKM.

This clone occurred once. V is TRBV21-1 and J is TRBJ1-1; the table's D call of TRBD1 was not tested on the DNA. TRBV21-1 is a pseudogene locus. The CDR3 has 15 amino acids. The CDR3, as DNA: TGTGCCAGCAGCAAAGAACCGACATTGAACACTGAAGCTTTCTTT. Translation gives CASSKEPTLNTEAFF.

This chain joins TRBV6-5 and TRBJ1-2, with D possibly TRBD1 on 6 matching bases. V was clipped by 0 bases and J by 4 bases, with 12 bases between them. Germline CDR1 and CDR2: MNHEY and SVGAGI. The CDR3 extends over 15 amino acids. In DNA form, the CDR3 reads TGTGCCAGCAGTTACTCGCGGGGGGGCGGCTATGGCTACACCTTC. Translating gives CASSYSRGGGYGYTF.

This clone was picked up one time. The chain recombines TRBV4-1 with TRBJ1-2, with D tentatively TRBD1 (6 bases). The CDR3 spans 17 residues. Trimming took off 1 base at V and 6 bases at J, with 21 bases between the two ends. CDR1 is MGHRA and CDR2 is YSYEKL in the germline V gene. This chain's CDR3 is CASSQVGRSPGGHGYTF. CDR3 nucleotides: TGCGCCAGCAGCCAAGTGGGTAGGTCCCCGGGGGGCCATGGCTACACCTTC.

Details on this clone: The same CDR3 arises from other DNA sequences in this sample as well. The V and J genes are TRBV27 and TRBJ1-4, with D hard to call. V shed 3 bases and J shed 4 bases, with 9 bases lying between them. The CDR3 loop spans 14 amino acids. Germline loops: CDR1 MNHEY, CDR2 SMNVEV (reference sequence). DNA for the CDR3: TGTGCCAGCAGTTTGGGCAGGATTAATGAAAAACTGTTTTTT. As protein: CASSLGRINEKLFF.

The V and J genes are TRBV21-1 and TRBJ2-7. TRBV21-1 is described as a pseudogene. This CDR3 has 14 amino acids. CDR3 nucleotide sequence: TGTGCCAGCAGCCCTGCGGGACAACCCTACGAGCAGTACTTC. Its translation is CASSPAGQPYEQYF.

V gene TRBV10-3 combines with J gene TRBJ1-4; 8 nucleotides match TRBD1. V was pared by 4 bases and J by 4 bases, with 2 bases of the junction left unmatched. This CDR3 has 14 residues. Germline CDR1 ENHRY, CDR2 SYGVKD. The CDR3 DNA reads TGTGCCATCAGTGCAGGGGGCATTAATGAAAAACTGTTTTTT. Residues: CAISAGGINEKLFF.

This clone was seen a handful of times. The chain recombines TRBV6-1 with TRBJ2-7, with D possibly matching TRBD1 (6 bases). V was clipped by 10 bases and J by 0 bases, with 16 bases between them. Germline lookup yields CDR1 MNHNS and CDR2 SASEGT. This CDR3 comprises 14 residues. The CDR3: CATANGGNSYEQYF. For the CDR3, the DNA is TGTGCCACCGCTAATGGGGGCAACTCCTACGAGCAGTACTTC.

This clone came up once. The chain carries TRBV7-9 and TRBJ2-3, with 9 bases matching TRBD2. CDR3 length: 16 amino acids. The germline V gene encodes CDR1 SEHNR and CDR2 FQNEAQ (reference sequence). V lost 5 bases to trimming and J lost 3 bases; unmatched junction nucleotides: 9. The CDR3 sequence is CASSQVLAGETDTQYF. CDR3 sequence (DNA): TGTGCCAGCAGCCAAGTGTTAGCGGGGGAGACAGATACGCAGTATTTT.

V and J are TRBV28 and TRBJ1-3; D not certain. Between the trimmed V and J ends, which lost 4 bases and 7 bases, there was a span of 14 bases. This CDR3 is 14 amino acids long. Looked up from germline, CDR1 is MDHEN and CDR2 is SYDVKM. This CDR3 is CASSSAPFGNTIYF. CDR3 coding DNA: TGTGCCAGCAGTTCCGCCCCATTTGGGAACACCATATATTTT. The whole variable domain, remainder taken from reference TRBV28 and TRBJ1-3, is DVKVTQSSRYLVKRTGEKVFLECVQDMDHENMFWYRQDPGLGLRLIYFSYDVKMKEKGDIPEGYSVSREKKERFSLILESASTNQTSMYLCASSSAPFGNTIYFGEGSWLTVV.

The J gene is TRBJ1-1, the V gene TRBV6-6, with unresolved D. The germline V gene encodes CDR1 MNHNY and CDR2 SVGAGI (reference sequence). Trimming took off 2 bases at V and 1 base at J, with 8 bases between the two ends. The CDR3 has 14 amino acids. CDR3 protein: CASSYLGPNTEAFF. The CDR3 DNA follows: TGTGCCAGCAGTTACCTCGGGCCGAACACTGAAGCTTTCTTT.

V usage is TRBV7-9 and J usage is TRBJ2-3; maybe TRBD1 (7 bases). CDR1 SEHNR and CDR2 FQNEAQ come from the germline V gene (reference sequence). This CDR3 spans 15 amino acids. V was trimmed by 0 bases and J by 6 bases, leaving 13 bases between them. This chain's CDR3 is CASSLARAGGDTQYF. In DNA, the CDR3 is TGTGCCAGCAGCTTAGCTCGGGCAGGGGGGGATACGCAGTATTTT.

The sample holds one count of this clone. Here the CDR3 reads CASSYRGASGNTIYF. The CDR3 DNA follows: TGTGCCAGCAGTTACAGAGGGGCCTCTGGAAACACCATATATTTT. This chain connects TRBV6-5 to TRBJ1-3; D is possibly TRBD1 (5 bases). This CDR3 spans 15 amino acids. Germline V gives CDR1 MNHEY, CDR2 SVGAGI. Trimming left V 2 bases short and J 0 bases short, with 8 bases between.

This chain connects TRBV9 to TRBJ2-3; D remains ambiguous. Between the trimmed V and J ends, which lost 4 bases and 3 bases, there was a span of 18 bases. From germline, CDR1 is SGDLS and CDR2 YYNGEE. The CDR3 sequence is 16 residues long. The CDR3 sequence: CASSPLAHPYTDTQYF. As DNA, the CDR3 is TGTGCCAGCAGCCCCCTGGCCCATCCCTATACAGATACGCAGTATTTT. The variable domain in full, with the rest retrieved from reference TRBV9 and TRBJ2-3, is DSGVTQTPKHLITATGQRVTLRCSPRSGDLSVYWYQQSLDQGLQFLIQYYNGEERAKGNILERFSAQQFPDLHSELNLSSLELGDSALYFCASSPLAHPYTDTQYFGPGTRLTVL.

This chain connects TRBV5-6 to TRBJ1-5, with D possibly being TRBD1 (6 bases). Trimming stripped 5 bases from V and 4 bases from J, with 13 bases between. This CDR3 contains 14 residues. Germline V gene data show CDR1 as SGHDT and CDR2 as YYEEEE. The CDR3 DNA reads TGTGCCAGCAGTCAGGGGCTGGTTAATCAGCCCCAGCATTTT. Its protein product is CASSQGLVNQPQHF.

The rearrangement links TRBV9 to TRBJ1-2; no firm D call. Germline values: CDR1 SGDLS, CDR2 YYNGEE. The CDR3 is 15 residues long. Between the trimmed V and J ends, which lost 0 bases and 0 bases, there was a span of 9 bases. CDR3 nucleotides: TGTGCCAGCAGCGTAGGAACATTATCTAACTATGGCTACACCTTC. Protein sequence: CASSVGTLSNYGYTF.

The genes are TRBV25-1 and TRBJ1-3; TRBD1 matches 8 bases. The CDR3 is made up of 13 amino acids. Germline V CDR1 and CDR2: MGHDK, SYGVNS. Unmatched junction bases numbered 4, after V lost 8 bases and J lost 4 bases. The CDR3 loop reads CASGTGGGNTIYF. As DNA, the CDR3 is TGTGCCAGCGGTACAGGGGGAGGAAACACCATATATTTT.

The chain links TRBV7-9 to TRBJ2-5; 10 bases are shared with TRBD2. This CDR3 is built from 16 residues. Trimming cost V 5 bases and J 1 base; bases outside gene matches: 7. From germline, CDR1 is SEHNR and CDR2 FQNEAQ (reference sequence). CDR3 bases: TGTGCCAGCAGCACCTACCTAGCGGGGGCCCAAGAGACCCAGTACTTC. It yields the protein CASSTYLAGAQETQYF.

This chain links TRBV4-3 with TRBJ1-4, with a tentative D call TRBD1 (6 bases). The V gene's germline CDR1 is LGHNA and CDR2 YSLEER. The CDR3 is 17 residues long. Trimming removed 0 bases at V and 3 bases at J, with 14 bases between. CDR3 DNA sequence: TGCGCCAGCAGCCAAGATCGGTCGGGGGCATCTAATGAAAAACTGTTTTTT. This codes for CASSQDRSGASNEKLFF.